One sample yielded the 32 T cell receptor beta chains listed below, sequenced in a study of shared clonotypes between healthy human individuals. Here immunoSEQ multiplex PCR was the method, and the copy in TCRdb shows in-frame clones only, minus some. The data show 700,000 or so clones, less than 80% seen once. Source material: memory CD4+ T cells sorted from blood. The subset here: CD45RA-negative fraction. The source is a woman aged 30 to 39 in good health.

V is TRBV21-1 and J is TRBJ2-1. TRBV21-1 is a pseudogene. The CDR3 sequence is 16 residues long. DNA for the CDR3: TGTGCCAGCAGCAAAGAGGGCTGGAGCTCCTACAATGAGCAGTTCTTC. Its translation: CASSKEGWSSYNEQFF.

The chain combines TRBV2 with TRBJ2-7; D not certain. The V end lost 6 bases, the J end lost 1 base, and 7 bases lay between the germline ends. CDR1 is SNHLY and CDR2 is FYNNEI in the germline V gene. The CDR3 is 12 amino acids. CDR3 DNA sequence: TGTGCCAGCAGGTCGGAATCCTACGAGCAGTACTTC. The encoded protein is CASRSESYEQYF. The full variable domain, with the rest looked up from reference TRBV2 and TRBJ2-7, is EPEVTQTPSHQVTQMGQEVILRCVPISNHLYFYWYRQILGQKVEFLVSFYNNEISEKSEIFDDQFSVERPDGSNFTLKIRSTKLEDSAMYFCASRSESYEQYFGPGTRLTVT.

This clone turned up a few times. The chain uses TRBV7-9 and TRBJ1-1; D call uncertain. Trimming cost V 5 bases and J 6 bases, with 7 bases left between them. The CDR3 consists of 11 residues. Germline V lookup: CDR1 SEHNR, CDR2 FQNEAQ (reference sequence). The CDR3 sequence is CASSPSAEAFF. Written as DNA, the CDR3 is TGTGCCAGCAGCCCGAGCGCTGAAGCTTTCTTT.

The CDR3 sequence: CASSLTRAEQYF. In DNA form, the CDR3 reads TGTGCCAGCAGCTTAACCCGAGCCGAGCAGTACTTC. V is TRBV11-2 and J is TRBJ2-5, with D unclear. The J call may be incorrect, as the DNA end agrees better with TRBJ2-7. The CDR3 length is 12 residues. Germline assignment: CDR1 SGHAT and CDR2 FQNNGV.

The chain carries TRBV19 and TRBJ1-5; D unresolved. The CDR3 spans 15 residues. Per the germline V gene, CDR1 is LNHDA and CDR2 is SQIVND (reference sequence). The V end lost 6 bases, the J end lost 6 bases, and 18 bases lay between the germline ends. The CDR3 region has the DNA TGTGCCAGTAGCTTCCGAGACACGGAGACTCAGCCCCAGCATTTT. The encoded protein is CASSFRDTETQPQHF.

The rearrangement uses TRBV6-1 and TRBJ2-7, with 7 bases that match TRBD2. CDR3 size: 14 residues. V shed 6 bases and J 0 bases; nucleotides not matched to a gene: 5. Germline V lookup: CDR1 MNHNS, CDR2 SASEGT. The CDR3 region has the DNA TGTGCCAGCAGAGGAAGCGGGACCTCCTACGAGCAGTACTTC. Its translation is CASRGSGTSYEQYF.

V and J are TRBV13 and TRBJ2-7; D remains ambiguous. Deletions cut 5 bases from V and 0 bases from J, with 8 bases between. The CDR3 length is 13 residues. CDR1 is PRHDT, CDR2 FYEKMQ, per germline (reference sequence). This CDR3 reads CASSPRVSYEQYF. CDR3 bases: TGTGCCAGCAGCCCCCGAGTCTCCTACGAGCAGTACTTC. The entire variable domain, with the rest obtained from reference TRBV13 and TRBJ2-7, is as follows: AAGVIQSPRHLIKEKRETATLKCYPIPRHDTVYWYQQGPGQDPQFLISFYEKMQSDKGSIPDRFSAQQFSDYHSELNMSSLELGDSALYFCASSPRVSYEQYFGPGTRLTVT.

About this clone itself: A read error is possible here, since a much larger clone lies one base away. This same CDR3 is encoded by further DNA sequences in the sample. The chain couples TRBV6-1 to TRBJ2-2, with 12 bases aligning to TRBD2. The germline V gene encodes CDR1 MNHNS and CDR2 SASEGT. This CDR3 contains 15 residues. The V segment lost 3 bases and the J segment 6 bases; nucleotides outside the gene matches: 2. CDR3 sequence: CASSETSGSPGELFF. The CDR3 DNA reads TGTGCCAGCAGTGAGACTAGCGGGAGTCCCGGGGAGCTGTTTTTT.

This chain links TRBV28 with TRBJ2-7, with D unresolved. CDR3 size: 13 residues. V was cut by 6 bases and J by 1 base, with 10 bases left in between. Looked up from germline, CDR1 is MDHEN and CDR2 is SYDVKM. CDR3 nucleotide sequence: TGTGCCAGCAGCCCACAGACATCCTACGAGCAGTACTTC. Translation gives CASSPQTSYEQYF.

Only a few counts were recorded for this clone. This chain joins TRBV7-2 and TRBJ2-7; D uncertain. V was clipped by 5 bases and J by 7 bases, with 18 bases between them. The germline V gene has CDR1 SGHTA and CDR2 FQGNSA. The CDR3 spans 14 residues. The CDR3 DNA follows: TGTGCCAGCAGCAAGACCTACATGGCCGGAGAGCAGTACTTC. Translating it yields CASSKTYMAGEQYF.

The chain is built from TRBV15 and TRBJ1-1; D ambiguous. CDR1 and CDR2 from the germline V gene are LNHNV and YYDKDF (reference sequence). This CDR3 region has 13 residues. The V end was cut by 4 bases, the J end by 8 bases, with 14 bases between. CDR3 DNA sequence: TGTGCCACCAGCACCGACCAGACCCCGGAAGCTTTCTTT. It yields the protein CATSTDQTPEAFF.

Ten or more counts support this clone. This rearrangement joins TRBV5-1 to TRBJ1-3; D gene ambiguous. This CDR3 is built from 18 residues. The germline CDR1 and CDR2 sequences are SGHRS and YFSETQ. V lost 4 bases to trimming and J lost 0 bases, with 20 bases between them. CDR3 sequence: CASSPRAGSGSSGNTIYF. The CDR3 DNA reads TGCGCCAGCAGCCCACGGGCCGGGTCGGGAAGCTCTGGAAACACCATATATTTT.

This chain joins TRBV6-5 and TRBJ2-1, with D perhaps being TRBD1 or TRBD2 (7 bases each). V was clipped by 6 bases and J by 2 bases, with 14 bases between them. This CDR3 spans 15 amino acids. The germline V gene encodes CDR1 MNHEY and CDR2 SVGAGI. The CDR3 sequence is CASSTPGGAYNEQFF. As DNA, the CDR3 is TGTGCCAGCAGCACCCCAGGGGGGGCCTACAATGAGCAGTTCTTC.

This clone was seen ten or more times. V usage is TRBV5-1 and J usage is TRBJ2-1, with 13 bases aligning to TRBD2. With V trimmed by 1 base and J by 8 bases, 9 bases remained unmatched. Germline V gene data show CDR1 as SGHRS and CDR2 as YFSETQ. The CDR3 has 17 residues. This CDR3 reads CASSLLPTSGRSDEQFF. The CDR3 coding sequence is TGCGCCAGCAGCTTGCTTCCGACTAGCGGGAGGAGCGATGAGCAGTTCTTC. The full variable domain, completed using reference TRBV5-1 and TRBJ2-1, is KAGVTQTPRYLIKTRGQQVTLSCSPISGHRSVSWYQQTPGQGLQFLFEYFSETQRNKGNFPGRFSGRQFSNSRSEMNVSTLELGDSALYLCASSLLPTSGRSDEQFFGPGTRLTVL.

This clone was seen ten or more times. In the same sample, other DNA sequences code for this CDR3. As DNA, the CDR3 is TGCGCCAGCAGCTTGGGGGGGTTGGACCGACACGAGCAGTACTTC. It encodes CASSLGGLDRHEQYF. This rearrangement joins TRBV5-1 to TRBJ2-7; tentatively, D is TRBD1 or TRBD2 (5 bases each). Germline values: CDR1 SGHRS, CDR2 YFSETQ. V lost 0 bases and J lost 5, with 15 bases in between. The CDR3 has 15 residues.

The chain links TRBV18 to TRBJ1-3; no reliable D call. The germline gives CDR1 KGHSH, CDR2 LQKENI. There are 13 residues in the CDR3. V was pared by 2 bases and J by 8 bases, with 10 bases between. The CDR3 spells CASSPWGSDTIYF. The DNA of the CDR3 is TGTGCCAGCTCACCATGGGGATCGGACACCATATATTTT.

The V call is TRBV11-2, the J call TRBJ2-7; TRBD1 matches 8 bases. CDR1 and CDR2 from the germline V gene are SGHAT and FQNNGV. The V and J ends lost 5 bases and 3 bases, in that order; junction bases with no gene match: 6. This CDR3 contains 14 residues. CDR3 region: CASSPGQESYEQYF. The CDR3 nucleotides read TGTGCCAGCAGCCCGGGACAGGAAAGCTACGAGCAGTACTTC.

The table lists this clone with a few counts. This rearrangement joins TRBV7-9 to TRBJ2-3; TRBD2 agrees at 10 bases. V trimming: 5 bases; J trimming: 4 bases; junction bases outside the gene matches: 6. Germline V gene data show CDR1 as SEHNR and CDR2 as FQNEAQ (reference sequence). The CDR3 consists of 15 residues. The CDR3 coding sequence is TGTGCCAGCAGCCAAGCGGGAGGGCAGGCAGATACGCAGTATTTT. This encodes CASSQAGGQADTQYF.

The chain links TRBV19 to TRBJ2-5; 12 positions agree with TRBD1. J lost 5 bases, V lost 4 bases, and 5 bases had no gene match. From germline, CDR1 is LNHDA and CDR2 SQIVND (reference sequence). This CDR3 region has 15 residues. The CDR3 reads CASSTGQGALETQYF. DNA for the CDR3: TGTGCCAGTAGTACGGGACAGGGGGCGCTTGAGACCCAGTACTTC. The whole variable domain, filled in from reference TRBV19 and TRBJ2-5, reads DGGITQSPKYLFRKEGQNVTLSCEQNLNHDAMYWYRQDPGQGLRLIYYSQIVNDFQKGDIAEGYSVSREKKESFPLTVTSAQKNPTAFYLCASSTGQGALETQYFGPGTRLLVL.

The V gene is TRBV6-6, the J gene TRBJ2-7; 8 positions match TRBD2. CDR1 and CDR2 from the germline V gene are MNHNY and SVGAGI (reference sequence). This CDR3 has 13 amino acids. The trim removed 7 bases at V and 4 bases at J, leaving 6 bases unmatched. The CDR3 loop is CASTHGGGYEQYF. In DNA, the CDR3 is TGTGCCAGCACCCACGGCGGGGGGTACGAGCAGTACTTC.

The V and J genes are TRBV5-4 and TRBJ1-4; 10 nucleotides agree with TRBD1. This CDR3 is 14 amino acids long. Germline-derived CDR1 and CDR2 are SGHNT and YYREEE (reference sequence). V was pared by 3 bases and J by 8 bases, with 4 bases of the junction left unmatched. The CDR3 reads CASSSRDRGEKLFF. The CDR3 nucleotides read TGTGCCAGCAGCTCCAGGGACAGGGGAGAAAAACTGTTTTTT.

The chain uses TRBV7-2 and TRBJ2-7; 9 nucleotides align to TRBD2. Germline loops: CDR1 SGHTA, CDR2 FQGNSA. The CDR3 has 15 amino acids. With V trimmed by 5 bases and J by 4 bases, 9 bases remained unmatched. In nucleotides, the CDR3 is TGTGCCAGCAGCCCGGCTAGCGGGGACTTTTACGAGCAGTACTTC. This translates into CASSPASGDFYEQYF.

This clone came up once. The rearrangement links TRBV19 to TRBJ2-3; unclear D gene. Germline V gene lookup returns CDR1 LNHDA and CDR2 SQIVND (reference sequence). V gave up 3 bases and J gave up 1 base, with 11 bases separating them. The CDR3 totals 15 residues. Here the CDR3 reads CASSMASGGTDTQYF. CDR3 DNA: TGTGCCAGTAGTATGGCCAGTGGTGGCACAGATACGCAGTATTTT.

This clone was seen once. This chain links TRBV10-3 with TRBJ2-2; D remains ambiguous. V was pared by 7 bases and J by 4 bases, with 13 bases between. CDR3 length equals 14 residues. The V gene's germline CDR1 is ENHRY and CDR2 SYGVKD. CDR3 nucleotides: TGTGCCATCACCAGCCGCGCTGGCACCGGGGAGCTGTTTTTT. It encodes CAITSRAGTGELFF.

This chain links TRBV28 with TRBJ2-7; TRBD1 matches at 9 bases. This CDR3 is 16 amino acids long. The trim removed 6 bases at V and 5 bases at J, leaving 14 bases unmatched. The V gene's germline CDR1 is MDHEN and CDR2 SYDVKM. CDR3 nucleotides: TGTGCCAGCAGGAAGAACTCCGGGACAGGGTACCACGAGCAGTACTTC. It is translated as CASRKNSGTGYHEQYF.

V usage is TRBV30 and J usage is TRBJ2-1; D call uncertain. The CDR3 runs to 12 residues. CDR1 and CDR2 (germline): GTSNPN, SVGIG (reference sequence). The V gene lost 2 bases and the J gene lost 3 bases, with 5 bases spanning the gap. CDR3 nucleotide sequence: TGTGCCTGGAGTCGGTTCTACAATGAGCAGTTCTTC. As protein: CAWSRFYNEQFF. Full variable domain (remainder filled in from reference TRBV30 and TRBJ2-1): SQTIHQWPATLVQPVGSPLSLECTVEGTSNPNLYWYRQAAGRGLQLLFYSVGIGQISSEVPQNLSASRPQDRQFILSSKKLLLSDSGFYLCAWSRFYNEQFFGPGTRLTVL.

The chain links TRBV15 to TRBJ1-4, with 8 bases aligning to TRBD1. The V gene end was trimmed by 0 bases and the J gene end by 10 bases; junction bases not matched to a gene: 10. The CDR3 is 16 residues long. Germline CDR1 LNHNV, CDR2 YYDKDF (reference sequence). The CDR3 region is CATSRDLGQGAVKLFF. Here the CDR3 DNA reads TGTGCCACCAGCAGAGATCTGGGCCAGGGGGCCGTAAAACTGTTTTTT.

The rearrangement uses TRBV19 and TRBJ1-1, with TRBD1 matching 10 bases. Germline loops: CDR1 LNHDA, CDR2 SQIVND (reference sequence). This CDR3 is built from 14 residues. The V segment lost 4 bases and the J segment 4 bases; nucleotides outside the gene matches: 3. CDR3 amino acids: CASSRGQGITEAFF. In DNA form, the CDR3 reads TGTGCCAGTAGTAGGGGACAGGGGATCACTGAAGCTTTCTTT. The variable domain in full, completed from reference TRBV19 and TRBJ1-1, reads DGGITQSPKYLFRKEGQNVTLSCEQNLNHDAMYWYRQDPGQGLRLIYYSQIVNDFQKGDIAEGYSVSREKKESFPLTVTSAQKNPTAFYLCASSRGQGITEAFFGQGTRLTVV.

The chain has TRBV23-1 and TRBJ2-5; TRBD1 aligns across 11 bases. TRBV23-1 is sorted into the ORF group, with uncertain function. The CDR3 loop spans 14 amino acids. Trimming cost V 8 bases and J 5 bases; bases outside gene matches: 7. CDR3 nucleotides: TGCGCCAGCGGGCCGGGACAGGGGGGGGAGACCCAGTACTTC. Its translation is CASGPGQGGETQYF.

V gene TRBV6-6 combines with J gene TRBJ1-5; a possible D gene is TRBD1 (5 bases). CDR1 MNHNY and CDR2 SVGAGI come from the germline V gene (reference sequence). V lost 6 bases to trimming and J lost 0 bases, with 15 bases between them. CDR3 length: 16 amino acids. The CDR3 bases are TGTGCCAGCAGGGACATGAGGGAATATAGCAATCAGCCCCAGCATTTT. Residues: CASRDMREYSNQPQHF.

This chain joins TRBV2 and TRBJ1-5; D unresolved. V was cut by 4 bases and J by 5 bases, with 12 bases left in between. The CDR3 is 14 residues long. CDR1 SNHLY and CDR2 FYNNEI come from the germline V gene. The CDR3 loop is CASSAGLADQPQHF. CDR3 bases: TGTGCCAGCAGTGCGGGATTGGCAGATCAGCCCCAGCATTTT.

The V call is TRBV18, the J call TRBJ2-3, with 8 bases aligning to TRBD1. J gave up 1 base and V 8 bases, and 5 bases lay outside the gene matches. The CDR3 is made up of 14 amino acids. In germline, CDR1 is KGHSH, CDR2 LQKENI. In nucleotides, the CDR3 is TGTGCCAGCACCCAGGGACAGGGCACAGATACGCAGTATTTT. Encoded protein: CASTQGQGTDTQYF.